The 9 T cell receptor beta chains listed next were all sequenced from one sample in a study of regulatory T cells in long-lasting Graves disease. Time point given: newly diagnosed GD, antithyroid drugs for less than 3 months. Generation of the TCR library employed RNA extracted from PBMCs. Sequencing libraries for TCR beta were prepared with iRepertoire HTBI primers and Arm-PCR of CDR3 regions. TCRdb fed the multiplex PCR reads into MiXCR, producing one record per CDR3 protein. This sample carries 400,000 to 550,000 distinct CDR3 sequences, 14% to 15% of them seen once, and the ten largest clones take roughly a sixth. These data were likewise used in another study, on T cells in Graves' hyperthyroidism and ophthalmopathy.

The source material was peripheral blood mononuclear cells (PBMCs), sampled at new diagnosis, from a patient treated with antithyroid drugs. These TCRs come from a woman aged 25 to 45 with Graves disease.

This clonotype was seen at least ten times. The chain employs TRBV27 and TRBJ2-3, with D possibly being TRBD1 (5 bases). V lost 2 bases and J lost 5, with 11 bases in between. The CDR3 spans 14 residues. Germline lookup yields CDR1 MNHEY and CDR2 SMNVEV (reference sequence). The chain's CDR3 is CASSLPRQLDTQYF. For the CDR3, the DNA is TGTGCCAGCAGTTTACCCCGACAGTTAGATACGCAGTATTTT.

This clonotype occurred many times. V usage is TRBV11-2 and J usage is TRBJ2-5; 9 bases fit TRBD1. The germline CDR1 and CDR2 sequences are SGHAT and FQNNGV. The CDR3 has 17 residues. The V gene end was trimmed by 6 bases and the J gene end by 1 base; junction bases not matched to a gene: 12. CDR3 in amino acids: CASRAGTGMLSQETQYF. The CDR3 region has the DNA TGTGCCAGCAGGGCCGGGACAGGGATGTTATCCCAAGAGACCCAGTACTTC.

Many counts were recorded for this clonotype. V and J are TRBV7-3 and TRBJ2-3; 11 bases are shared with TRBD2. Looked up from germline, CDR1 is SGHTA and CDR2 is FQGTGA. V shed 1 base, J shed 9 bases, and the junction held 3 bases outside the gene matches. The CDR3 length is 14 residues. The CDR3 loop reads CASSLSLAGGTQYF. The DNA of the CDR3 is TGTGCCAGCAGCTTAAGCCTAGCGGGAGGAACGCAGTATTTT.

This clonotype showed up many times. The chain combines TRBV7-3 with TRBJ2-1; 8 bases align to TRBD2. Unmatched junction bases numbered 12, after V lost 3 bases and J lost 5 bases. Germline V gene data show CDR1 as SGHTA and CDR2 as FQGTGA. This CDR3 is built from 17 residues. CDR3 DNA sequence: TGTGCCAGCAGCTTCTCTAGGGGGATAGCGGGAAACAATGAGCAGTTCTTC. Translated, it gives CASSFSRGIAGNNEQFF.

The chain is built from TRBV9 and TRBJ2-1, with unresolved D. The V end was cut by 3 bases, the J end by 4 bases, with 8 bases between. Germline V CDR1 and CDR2: SGDLS, YYNGEE. This CDR3 is built from 13 residues. The CDR3 DNA follows: TGTGCCAGCAGCGATGTATGGTACAATGAGCAGTTCTTC. Translated, it gives CASSDVWYNEQFF.

This clonotype has at least ten counts. This rearrangement joins TRBV6-5 to TRBJ2-7, with 7 bases identical to TRBD1. The V gene end was trimmed by 4 bases and the J gene end by 3 bases; junction bases not matched to a gene: 9. The length of the CDR3 is 15 residues. Per the germline V gene, CDR1 is MNHEY and CDR2 is SVGAGI. The CDR3 protein is CASSSKTGRIYEQYF. DNA for the CDR3: TGTGCCAGCAGTTCTAAGACAGGGAGAATCTACGAGCAGTACTTC.

The chain combines TRBV5-6 with TRBJ2-5; 7 positions match TRBD2. Germline values: CDR1 SGHDT, CDR2 YYEEEE. Losses at the gene ends were 3 bases for V and 3 bases for J; bases not matched to a gene: 8. This CDR3 is 15 amino acids long. The CDR3, as DNA: TGTGCCAGCAGCTGGGTGGAAGGACTAGAAGAGACCCAGTACTTC. Translation: CASSWVEGLEETQYF.

This chain uses TRBV20-1 with TRBJ2-2, with no clear D. Germline lookup yields CDR1 DFQATT and CDR2 SNEGSKA (reference sequence). This CDR3 is 11 amino acids long. Trimming cost V 7 bases and J 7 bases, with 10 bases left between them. The CDR3 DNA reads TGCAGTGTTGCCTTACTCGGGGAGCTGTTTTTT. Translated, it gives CSVALLGELFF.

This chain uses TRBV24-1 with TRBJ2-1; D is unclear. Between the trimmed V and J ends, which lost 7 bases and 4 bases, there was a span of 4 bases. The CDR3 has 11 residues. The germline CDR1 and CDR2 sequences are KGHDR and SFDVKD. DNA of the CDR3: TGTGCCACCAGCCAATACAATGAGCAGTTCTTC. Protein sequence: CATSQYNEQFF.